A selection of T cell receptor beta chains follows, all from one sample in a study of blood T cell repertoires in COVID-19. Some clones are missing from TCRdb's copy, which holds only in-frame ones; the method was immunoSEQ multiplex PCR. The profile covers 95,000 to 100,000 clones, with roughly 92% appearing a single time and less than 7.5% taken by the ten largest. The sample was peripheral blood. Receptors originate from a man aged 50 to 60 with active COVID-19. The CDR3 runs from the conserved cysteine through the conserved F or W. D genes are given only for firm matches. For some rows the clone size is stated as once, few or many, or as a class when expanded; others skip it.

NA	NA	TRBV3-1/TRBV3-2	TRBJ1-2	CASSQDVGVYGYTF	TGTGCCAGCAGCCAAGATGTAGGGGTTTATGGCTACACCTTC
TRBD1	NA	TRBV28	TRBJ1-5	CASSWGQGANQPQHF	TGTGCCAGCAGTTGGGGACAGGGGGCGAATCAGCCCCAGCATTTT
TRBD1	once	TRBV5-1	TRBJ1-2	CASSLPPGQGYYGYTF	TGCGCCAGCAGCCTTCCTCCGGGACAGGGGTACTATGGCTACACCTTC
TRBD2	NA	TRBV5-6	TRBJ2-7	CASSLRGLAQDEQYF	TGTGCCAGCAGCCTCCGTGGACTAGCGCAAGACGAGCAGTACTTC
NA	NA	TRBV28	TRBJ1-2	CASSRNKYGYTF	TGTGCCAGCAGCCGAAACAAGTATGGCTACACCTTC
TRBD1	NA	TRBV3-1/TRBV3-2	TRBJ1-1	CASSQSGGSEDTEAFF	TGTGCCAGCAGCCAATCAGGGGGGTCGGAAGACACTGAAGCTTTCTTT
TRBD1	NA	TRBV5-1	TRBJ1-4	CASSLSGGTKNEKLFF	TGCGCCAGCAGCTTGTCAGGGGGGACCAAAAATGAAAAACTGTTTTTT
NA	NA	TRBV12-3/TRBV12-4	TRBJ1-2	CASSSTGYGYTF	TGTGCCAGCAGTTCCACAGGATATGGCTACACCTTC
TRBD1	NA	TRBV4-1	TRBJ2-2	CASSQASGGGELFF	TGCGCCAGCAGCCAAGCATCAGGGGGCGGGGAGCTGTTTTTT
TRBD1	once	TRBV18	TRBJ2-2	CASSPRTGSVNTGELFF	TGTGCCAGCTCACCGAGGACAGGCTCCGTGAACACCGGGGAGCTGTTTTTT
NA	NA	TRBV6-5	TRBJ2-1	CASSYSNRNEQFF	TGTGCCAGCAGTTACTCGAACAGGAATGAGCAGTTCTTC
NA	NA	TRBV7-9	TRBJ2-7	CASSPGPEGEQYF	TGTGCCAGCAGCCCGGGACCGGAGGGCGAGCAGTACTTC
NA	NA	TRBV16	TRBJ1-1	CASGWGGQAFF	TGTGCCAGCGGGTGGGGAGGGCAAGCTTTCTTT
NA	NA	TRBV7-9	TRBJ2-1	CASSPTGRAAHNEQFF	TGTGCCAGCAGCCCCACTGGGCGAGCGGCTCACAATGAGCAGTTCTTC
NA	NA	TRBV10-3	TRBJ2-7	CAISETYYEQYF	TGTGCCATCAGTGAGACCTACTACGAGCAGTACTTC
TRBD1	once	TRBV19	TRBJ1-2	CASSTTGEAGNYGYTF	TGTGCCAGTAGCACCACAGGGGAGGCTGGTAACTATGGCTACACCTTC
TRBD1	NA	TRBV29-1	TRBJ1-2	CSVRDGTVTNYGYTF	TGCAGCGTTAGGGATGGGACAGTAACCAACTATGGCTACACCTTC
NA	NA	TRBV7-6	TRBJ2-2	CASSGSFTGELFF	TGTGCCAGCAGCGGGAGTTTCACCGGGGAGCTGTTTTTT
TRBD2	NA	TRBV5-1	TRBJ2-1	CASSFSGRASNEQFF	TGCGCCAGCAGCTTTAGCGGGAGGGCCTCCAATGAGCAGTTCTTC
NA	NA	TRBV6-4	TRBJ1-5	CASSAGPREPQHF	TGTGCCAGCAGCGCAGGCCCCAGGGAGCCCCAGCATTTT
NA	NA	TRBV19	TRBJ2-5	CASSAGSQETQYF	TGTGCCAGTAGTGCCGGGTCTCAAGAGACCCAGTACTTC
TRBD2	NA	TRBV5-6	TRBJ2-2	CASSLVLAGGGAGELFF	TGTGCCAGCAGCTTGGTGTTGGCGGGAGGGGGGGCCGGGGAGCTGTTTTTT
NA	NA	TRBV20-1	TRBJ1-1	CSASRGGTTEAFF	TGCAGTGCTAGTAGAGGCGGGACCACTGAAGCTTTCTTT
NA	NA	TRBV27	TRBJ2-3	CASSFGRDFTDTQYF	TGTGCCAGCAGTTTTGGCAGGGACTTCACAGATACGCAGTATTTT
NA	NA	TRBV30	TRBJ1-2	CAWRPLRGGKYGYTF	TGTGCCTGGAGGCCCCTCCGGGGGGGGAAGTATGGCTACACCTTC
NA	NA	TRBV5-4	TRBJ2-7	CASSLFLEREQYF	TGTGCCAGCAGCTTGTTTCTTGAGCGCGAGCAGTACTTC
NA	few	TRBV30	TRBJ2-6	CAWSKVADGANVLTF	TGTGCCTGGAGTAAAGTAGCGGATGGGGCCAACGTCCTGACTTTC
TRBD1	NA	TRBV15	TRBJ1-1	CATSNPGQRTEAFF	TGTGCCACCAGTAACCCGGGACAGAGGACTGAAGCTTTCTTT
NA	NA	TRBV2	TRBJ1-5	CASRGAAHSNQPQHF	TGTGCCAGCAGAGGGGCGGCCCATAGCAATCAGCCCCAGCATTTT
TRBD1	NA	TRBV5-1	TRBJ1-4	CASSRQGDSTNEKLFF	TGCGCCAGCAGCCGACAGGGCGACTCCACTAATGAAAAACTGTTTTTT
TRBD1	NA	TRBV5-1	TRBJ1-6	CASRAGTGNSPLHF	TGCGCCAGCAGAGCCGGGACAGGAAATTCACCCCTCCACTTT
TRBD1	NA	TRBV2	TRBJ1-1	CASSDETGSYGTAEAFF	TGTGCCAGCAGTGACGAGACAGGGTCTTATGGGACGGCTGAAGCTTTCTTT
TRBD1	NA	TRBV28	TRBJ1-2	CASSPSGQGGYGYTF	TGTGCCAGCAGTCCTTCGGGACAGGGGGGCTATGGCTACACCTTC
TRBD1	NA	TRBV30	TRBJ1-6	CAWRGGTANNSPLHF	TGTGCCTGGAGAGGGGGGACAGCGAATAATTCACCCCTCCACTTT
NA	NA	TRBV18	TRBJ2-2	CASSADKNTGELFF	TGTGCCAGCTCAGCCGACAAAAACACCGGGGAGCTGTTTTTT
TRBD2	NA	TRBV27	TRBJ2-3	CASSFGGGRDTQYF	TGTGCCAGCAGTTTTGGAGGCGGGAGGGATACGCAGTATTTT
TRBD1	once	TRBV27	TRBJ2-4	CASNKDRGHKRAKNIQYF	TGTGCCAGCAATAAAGACAGGGGGCATAAAAGGGCCAAAAACATTCAGTACTTC
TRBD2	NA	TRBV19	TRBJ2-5	CASSIASGSRKTQYF	TGTGCCAGTAGTATAGCCAGCGGGAGTCGGAAGACCCAGTACTTC
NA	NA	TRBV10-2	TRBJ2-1	CASSESYGVYNEQFF	TGCGCCAGCAGTGAGTCCTATGGAGTCTACAATGAGCAGTTCTTC
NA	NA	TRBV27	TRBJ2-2	CASGQLANTGELFF	TGTGCCAGTGGACAGTTGGCGAACACCGGGGAGCTGTTTTTT
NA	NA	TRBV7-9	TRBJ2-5	CASSRRETQYF	TGTGCCAGCAGCCGCCGGGAGACCCAGTACTTC